This TCR beta chain was captured in a study of cytomegalovirus exposure and HLA in healthy donors. A few counts support this clone. Germline V gene lookup returns CDR1 MDHEN and CDR2 SYDVKM. V was clipped by 5 bases and J by 8 bases, with 19 bases between them. The CDR3 extends over 15 amino acids. PCR was performed using 60 Vbeta and 13 Jbeta primers. The assay was immunoSEQ multiplex PCR, and TCRdb's table has in-frame clones only and misses some. The repertoire has 180,000 or so clones, 60% to 80% of them found once; the top ten carry around 7.7%. The sequenced material came from PBMCs. This sequence joins TRBV28 and TRBJ2-1; D is unclear. This TCR derives from a woman aged 40-49 years in good health and CMV-seropositive. The CDR3 loop is CASSANLPRRHEQFF. CDR3 nucleotides: TGTGCCAGCAGTGCCAATCTCCCTAGGCGCCATGAGCAGTTCTTC.